This T cell receptor beta chain stems from a study of Ad26.COV2.S vaccination and SARS-CoV-2 variants. For the study at large: Intramuscularly, Ad26.COV2.S was given either once or twice, 56 days apart.

The treatment here: approximately 18 received Ad26.COV2.S at low or high dose, single or two shots; about 5 received placebo; per-sample allocation not given. Following the first vaccine or placebo injection, samples were taken on day 63. Boston hosted the donor, who was an adult aged 18-55 years. Method: immunoSEQ multiplex PCR; TCRdb's copy keeps in-frame clones and lacks some. Of about 370,000 clones listed, approximately 89% are singletons. V shed 3 bases and J shed 5 bases, with 5 bases lying between them. The CDR3 loop spans 12 amino acids. The specimen was peripheral blood, collected in a trial of Ad26.COV2.S vaccine versus placebo. V usage is TRBV12-3 or TRBV12-4 and J usage is TRBJ1-5; unclear D gene. The sequence came from a person between 18 and 59 years old who received the Ad26.COV2.S COVID-19 vaccine or a placebo. The CDR3 loop is CASSLEHQPQHF. CDR3 DNA sequence: TGTGCCAGCAGTTTGGAGCATCAGCCCCAGCATTTT.